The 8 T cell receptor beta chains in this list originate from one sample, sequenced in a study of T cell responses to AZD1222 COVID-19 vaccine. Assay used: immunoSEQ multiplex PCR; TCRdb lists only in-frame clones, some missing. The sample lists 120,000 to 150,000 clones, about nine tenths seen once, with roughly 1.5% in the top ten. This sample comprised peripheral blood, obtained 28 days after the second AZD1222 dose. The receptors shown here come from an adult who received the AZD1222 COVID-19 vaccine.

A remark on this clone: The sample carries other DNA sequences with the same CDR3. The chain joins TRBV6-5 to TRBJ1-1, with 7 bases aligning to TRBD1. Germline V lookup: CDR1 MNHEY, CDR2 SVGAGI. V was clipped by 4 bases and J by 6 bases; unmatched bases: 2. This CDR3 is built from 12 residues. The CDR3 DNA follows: TGTGCCAGCAGTTCTACAGGGGCTGAAGCTTTCTTT. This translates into CASSSTGAEAFF.

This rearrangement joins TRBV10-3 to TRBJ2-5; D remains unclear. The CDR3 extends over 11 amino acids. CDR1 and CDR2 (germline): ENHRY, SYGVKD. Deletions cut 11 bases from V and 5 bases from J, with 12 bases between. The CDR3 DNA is TGTGCCCCCAAACGGTTGGAGACCCAGTACTTC. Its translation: CAPKRLETQYF.

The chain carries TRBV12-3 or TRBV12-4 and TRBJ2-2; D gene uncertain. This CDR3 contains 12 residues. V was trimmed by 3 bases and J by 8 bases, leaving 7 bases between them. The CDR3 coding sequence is TGTGCCAGCAGTTTTAGTCCGGGGGAGCTGTTTTTT. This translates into CASSFSPGELFF.

The CDR3 sequence: CASSLATTSESSYNEQFF. The CDR3 region has the DNA TGCGCCAGCAGCTTGGCCACGACTAGCGAGAGCTCCTACAATGAGCAGTTCTTC. V and J are TRBV5-1 and TRBJ2-1, with TRBD2 identical over 8 bases. The CDR3 length is 18 residues. With 0 bases clipped from V and 0 bases from J, the junction kept 8 bases outside the gene matches. Germline V gene sequence: CDR1 SGHRS, CDR2 YFSETQ. Filled out from reference TRBV5-1 and TRBJ2-1, the complete variable domain reads KAGVTQTPRYLIKTRGQQVTLSCSPISGHRSVSWYQQTPGQGLQFLFEYFSETQRNKGNFPGRFSGRQFSNSRSEMNVSTLELGDSALYLCASSLATTSESSYNEQFFGPGTRLTVL.

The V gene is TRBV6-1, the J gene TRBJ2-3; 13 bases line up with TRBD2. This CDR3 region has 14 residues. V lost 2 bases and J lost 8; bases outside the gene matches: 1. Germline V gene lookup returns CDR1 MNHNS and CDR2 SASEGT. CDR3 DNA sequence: TGTGCCAGCAGTGAAAGACTAGCGGGAGGTACGCAGTATTTT. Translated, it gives CASSERLAGGTQYF.

The CDR3 protein is CAWTVQWTEAFF. The CDR3 bases are TGTGCCTGGACCGTACAATGGACTGAAGCTTTCTTT. This chain uses TRBV30 with TRBJ1-1; D remains ambiguous. Germline CDR1 is GTSNPN and CDR2 is SVGIG (reference sequence). Deletions cut 4 bases from V and 5 bases from J, with 11 bases between. The CDR3 is 12 residues long.

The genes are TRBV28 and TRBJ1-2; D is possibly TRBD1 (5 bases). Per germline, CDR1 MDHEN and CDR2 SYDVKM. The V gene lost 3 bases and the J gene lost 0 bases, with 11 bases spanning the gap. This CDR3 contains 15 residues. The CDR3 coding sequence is TGTGCCAGCAGTTTTGCTGGGACCGCTAACTATGGCTACACCTTC. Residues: CASSFAGTANYGYTF.

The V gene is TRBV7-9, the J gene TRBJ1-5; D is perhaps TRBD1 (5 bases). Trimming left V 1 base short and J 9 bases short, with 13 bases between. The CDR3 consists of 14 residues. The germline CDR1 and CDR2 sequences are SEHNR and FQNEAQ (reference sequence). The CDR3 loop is CASSLEGAGLPQHF. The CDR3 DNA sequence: TGTGCCAGCAGCTTAGAAGGGGCAGGTCTGCCCCAGCATTTT.